This T cell receptor (beta chain) originates from a study of T cell changes during pregnancy in multiple sclerosis (dated by TCRdb to the late 2010s). With respect to the entire study: In women with multiple sclerosis, the researchers looked at how the T cell repertoire shifted as pregnancy progressed.

Libraries were built with the immunoSEQ multiplex PCR assay. TCRdb's version of the immuneACCESS table is confined to in-frame rearrangements and falls short of the full clone set. An unresolved V gene accounts for under half of the shortfall where checked; the remainder is of unknown origin. Counted in this sample were roughly 46,000 clones; 85% to 95% of them appeared once. The biggest ten clones account for around 3.9% of the sample. Sequences SGHRS (CDR1) and YFSETQ (CDR2) are obtained from the germline V gene. The CDR3 covers 15 residues, taking in both the cysteine and the phenylalanine. Just the 45-base CDR3 DNA is kept, in frame starting at base 1. A distance of 12 bases separates the germline ends of V and J, which lose 4 bases and 0 bases respectively. On this clone: Its antigen target is currently unknown. Base qualities are not at hand, and no much larger clone is one base apart.

The TCR was taken from a female donor with multiple sclerosis, enrolled in a pregnancy study. Material: CD8+ T cells from peripheral blood mononuclear cells, obtained after pregnancy. Here the chain combines TRBV5-1 and TRBJ2-3; the D gene identity is not certain. The nucleotide sequence is TGCGCCAGCAGCGTCCCGAAAACTAGCACAGATACGCAGTATTTT. This yields the protein CASSVPKTSTDTQYF.